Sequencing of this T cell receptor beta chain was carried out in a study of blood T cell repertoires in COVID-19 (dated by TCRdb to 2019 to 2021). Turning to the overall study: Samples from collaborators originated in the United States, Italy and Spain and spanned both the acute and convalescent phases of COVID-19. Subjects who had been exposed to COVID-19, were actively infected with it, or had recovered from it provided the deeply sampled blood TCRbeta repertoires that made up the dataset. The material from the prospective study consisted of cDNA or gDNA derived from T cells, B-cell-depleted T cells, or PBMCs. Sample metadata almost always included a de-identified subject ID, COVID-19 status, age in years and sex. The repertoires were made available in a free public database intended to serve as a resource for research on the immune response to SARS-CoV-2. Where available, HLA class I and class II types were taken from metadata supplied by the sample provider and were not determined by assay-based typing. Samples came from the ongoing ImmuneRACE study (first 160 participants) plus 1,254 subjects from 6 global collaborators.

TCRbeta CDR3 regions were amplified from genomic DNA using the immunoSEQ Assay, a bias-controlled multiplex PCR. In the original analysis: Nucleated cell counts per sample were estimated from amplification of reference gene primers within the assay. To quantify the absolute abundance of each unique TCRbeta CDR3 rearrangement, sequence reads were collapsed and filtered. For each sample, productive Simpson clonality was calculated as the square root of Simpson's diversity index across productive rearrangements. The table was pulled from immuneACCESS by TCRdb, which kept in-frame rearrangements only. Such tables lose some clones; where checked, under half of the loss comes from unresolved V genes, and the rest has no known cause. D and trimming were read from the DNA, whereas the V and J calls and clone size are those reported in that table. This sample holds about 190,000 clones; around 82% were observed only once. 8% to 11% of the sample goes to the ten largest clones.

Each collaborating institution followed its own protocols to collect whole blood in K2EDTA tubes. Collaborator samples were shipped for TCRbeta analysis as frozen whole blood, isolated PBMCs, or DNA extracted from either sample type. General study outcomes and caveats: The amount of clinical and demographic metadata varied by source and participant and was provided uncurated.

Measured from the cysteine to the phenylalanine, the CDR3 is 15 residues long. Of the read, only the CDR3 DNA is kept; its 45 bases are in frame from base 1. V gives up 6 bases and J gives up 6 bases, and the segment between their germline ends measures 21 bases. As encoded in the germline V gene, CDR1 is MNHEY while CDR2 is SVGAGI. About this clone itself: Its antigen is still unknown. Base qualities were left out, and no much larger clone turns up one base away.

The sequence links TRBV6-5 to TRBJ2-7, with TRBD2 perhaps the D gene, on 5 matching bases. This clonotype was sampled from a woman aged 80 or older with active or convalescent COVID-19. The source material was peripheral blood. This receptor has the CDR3 CASSPRGRNRGEQYF. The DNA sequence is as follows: TGTGCCAGCAGCCCCCGTGGACGCAACCGGGGCGAGCAGTACTTC.